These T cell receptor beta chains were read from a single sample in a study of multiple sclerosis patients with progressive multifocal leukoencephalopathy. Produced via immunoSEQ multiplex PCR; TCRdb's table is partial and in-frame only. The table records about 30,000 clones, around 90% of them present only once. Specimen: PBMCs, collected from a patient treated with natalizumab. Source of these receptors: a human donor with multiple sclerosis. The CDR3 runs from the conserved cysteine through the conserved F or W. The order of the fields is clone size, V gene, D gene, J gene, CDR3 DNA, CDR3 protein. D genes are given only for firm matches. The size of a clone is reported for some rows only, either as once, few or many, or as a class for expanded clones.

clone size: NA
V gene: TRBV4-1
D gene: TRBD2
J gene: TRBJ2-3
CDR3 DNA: TGCGCCAGCAGCCGCAATAGCGGGGGGGCCGGAACAGATACGCAGTATTTT
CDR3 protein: CASSRNSGGAGTDTQYF

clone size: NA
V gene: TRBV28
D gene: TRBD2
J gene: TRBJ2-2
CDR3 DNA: TGTGCCAGCAGTTCCGGACTAGCGGGGGAGACCGGGGAGCTGTTTTTT
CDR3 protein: CASSSGLAGETGELFF

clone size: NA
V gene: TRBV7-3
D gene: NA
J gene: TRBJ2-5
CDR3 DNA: TGTGCCAGCAGCCAAGGACCACGAGAGACCCAGTACTTC
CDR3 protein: CASSQGPRETQYF

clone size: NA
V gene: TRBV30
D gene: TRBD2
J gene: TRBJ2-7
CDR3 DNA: TGTGCCTGGAGTGTATGGGGGGGCTCCTACGAGCAGTACTTC
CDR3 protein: CAWSVWGGSYEQYF

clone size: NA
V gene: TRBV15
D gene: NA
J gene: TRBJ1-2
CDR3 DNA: TGTGCCACCTCAGCCGTTACAGATGGCTACACCTTC
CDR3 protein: CATSAVTDGYTF

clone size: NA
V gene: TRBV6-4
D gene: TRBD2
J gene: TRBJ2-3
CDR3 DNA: TGTGCCAGCAGCCTCCAAGCGGGGGGGCCAGATACGCAGTATTTT
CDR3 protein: CASSLQAGGPDTQYF

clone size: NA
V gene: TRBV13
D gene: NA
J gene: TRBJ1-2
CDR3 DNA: TGTGCCAGCAGCGTGGACCGAAACTATGGCTACACCTTC
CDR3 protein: CASSVDRNYGYTF

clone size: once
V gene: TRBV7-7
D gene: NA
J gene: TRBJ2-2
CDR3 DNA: TGTGCCAGCAGCTTAGCGTCGGCCTTCCCCCCTACCGGGGAGCTGTTTTTT
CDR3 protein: CASSLASAFPPTGELFF

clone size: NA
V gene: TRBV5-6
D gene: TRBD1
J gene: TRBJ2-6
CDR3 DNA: TGTGCCAGCAGCTTAGGGACAGGGGGACACCCTGGGGCCAACGTCCTGACTTTC
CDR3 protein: CASSLGTGGHPGANVLTF

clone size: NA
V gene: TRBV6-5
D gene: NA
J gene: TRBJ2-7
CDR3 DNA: TGTGCCAGCAGTTACTCACGGGGTGGCCTGTACGAGCAGTACTTC
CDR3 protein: CASSYSRGGLYEQYF

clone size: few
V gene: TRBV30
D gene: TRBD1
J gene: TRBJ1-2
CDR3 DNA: TGTGCCTGGAGTGTAAGGGGACAGCCGAAGGGCTACACCTTC
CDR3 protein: CAWSVRGQPKGYTF

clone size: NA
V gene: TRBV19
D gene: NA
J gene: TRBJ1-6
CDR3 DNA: TGTGCCAGTAGTCCCAGGGCGAGAGGTTCACCCCTCCACTTT
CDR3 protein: CASSPRARGSPLHF

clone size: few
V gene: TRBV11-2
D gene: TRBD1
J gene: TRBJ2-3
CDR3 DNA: TGTGCCAGCAGCTTAGGTGGACAGGGACGGACAGATACGCAGTATTTT
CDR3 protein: CASSLGGQGRTDTQYF

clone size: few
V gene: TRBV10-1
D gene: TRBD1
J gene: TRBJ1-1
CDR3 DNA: TGCGCCAGCAGTTGGACAGGGACGACTGAAGCTTTCTTT
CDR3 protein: CASSWTGTTEAFF

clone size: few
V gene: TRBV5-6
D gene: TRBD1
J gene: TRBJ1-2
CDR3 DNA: TGTGCCAGCAGCTTAATCAGGGGGCGCGGGTATGGCTACACCTTC
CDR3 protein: CASSLIRGRGYGYTF

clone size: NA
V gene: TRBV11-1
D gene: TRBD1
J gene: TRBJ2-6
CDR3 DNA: TGTGCCAGCAGCTCACAGGGGGCTGGGTCCGGGGCCAACGTCCTGACTTTC
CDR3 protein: CASSSQGAGSGANVLTF

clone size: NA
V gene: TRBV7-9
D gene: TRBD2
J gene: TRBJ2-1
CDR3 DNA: TGTGCCAGCAGCTTAGCGGGGGGGTACAATGAGCAGTTCTTC
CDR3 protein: CASSLAGGYNEQFF

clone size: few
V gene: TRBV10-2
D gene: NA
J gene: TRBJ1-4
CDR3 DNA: TGCGCCAGCAGTGACAGTCCAACTAATGAAAAACTGTTTTTT
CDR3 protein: CASSDSPTNEKLFF

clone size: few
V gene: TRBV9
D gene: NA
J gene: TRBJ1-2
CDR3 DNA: TGTGCCAGCAGCCTGGACGGAAACTATGGCTACACCTTC
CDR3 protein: CASSLDGNYGYTF

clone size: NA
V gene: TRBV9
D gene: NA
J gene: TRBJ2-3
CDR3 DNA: TGTGCCAGCAGCGTAAGGGGGGATACTAGCACAGATACGCAGTATTTT
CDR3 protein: CASSVRGDTSTDTQYF

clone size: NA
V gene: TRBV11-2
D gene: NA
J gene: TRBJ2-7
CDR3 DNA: TGTGCCAGCAGCCCCCCTCGAGGCAGGGACTACGAGCAGTACTTC
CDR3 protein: CASSPPRGRDYEQYF

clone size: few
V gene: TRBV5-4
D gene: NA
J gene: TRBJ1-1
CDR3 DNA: TGTGCCAGCAGCTTTATTGGGGGGAGAGCTTTCTTT
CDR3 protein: CASSFIGGRAFF

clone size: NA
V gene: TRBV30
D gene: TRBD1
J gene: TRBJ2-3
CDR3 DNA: TGTGCCTGGGGACAGGGTGCAGATACGCAGTATTTT
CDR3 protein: CAWGQGADTQYF

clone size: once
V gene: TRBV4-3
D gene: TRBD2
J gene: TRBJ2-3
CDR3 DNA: TGCGCCAGCAGCCACCGGGCGGGGGCTAGCGGGGGGGATAGCACAGATACGCAGTATTTT
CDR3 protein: CASSHRAGASGGDSTDTQYF

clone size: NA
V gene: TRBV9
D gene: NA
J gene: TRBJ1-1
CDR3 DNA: TGTGCCAGCAGCGCCTTACCACGGTCGAACACTGAAGCTTTCTTT
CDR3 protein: CASSALPRSNTEAFF

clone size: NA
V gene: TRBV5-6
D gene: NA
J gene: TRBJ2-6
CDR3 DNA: TGTGCCAGCAGCGTAGGGGGCTCTGGGGCCAACGTCCTGACTTTC
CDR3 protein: CASSVGGSGANVLTF

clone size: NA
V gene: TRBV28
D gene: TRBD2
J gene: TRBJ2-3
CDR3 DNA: TGTGCCAGCAGTTTAGCCGGGGGGGTAGGCACAGATACGCAGTATTTT
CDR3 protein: CASSLAGGVGTDTQYF

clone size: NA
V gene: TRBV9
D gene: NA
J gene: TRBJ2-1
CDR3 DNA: TGTGCCAGTGGGGTCGGGGGCGAGTACAATGAGCAGTTCTTC
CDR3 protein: CASGVGGEYNEQFF

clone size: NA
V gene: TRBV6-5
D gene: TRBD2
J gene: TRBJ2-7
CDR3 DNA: TGTGCCAGCAGAACTAGCGGGGGGTCTACCTACGAGCAGTACTTC
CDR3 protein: CASRTSGGSTYEQYF